The entry below describes one T cell receptor beta chain. Its specificity is unknown. The sample originates from a study of shared clonotypes between healthy human individuals. Study-wide findings and caveats: Some clonotypes were shared by all four sorted-subset donors, while others were not shared. The non-shared ones had lower generation probabilities than the shared ones.

Germline V gene sequence: CDR1 SGDLS, CDR2 YYNGEE. V was pared by 5 bases and J by 1 base, with 6 bases of the junction left unmatched. The CDR3 length is 15 residues. Some clones are missing from TCRdb's copy, which holds only in-frame ones; the method was immunoSEQ multiplex PCR. The sample contains 2 million to 2.5 million clones, almost 96% of which appear only once. This chain links TRBV9 with TRBJ1-2; TRBD1 matches 9 bases. Sequencing was carried out using naive CD4+ T cells sorted from blood. The sample's subset: CD45RA+ positively selected. The source is a man aged 18 to 30 in good health. This CDR3 is CASSAGQGNNYGYTF. For the CDR3, the DNA is TGTGCCAGCAGTGCGGGACAGGGAAATAACTATGGCTACACCTTC. Full variable domain (remainder filled in from reference TRBV9 and TRBJ1-2): DSGVTQTPKHLITATGQRVTLRCSPRSGDLSVYWYQQSLDQGLQFLIQYYNGEERAKGNILERFSAQQFPDLHSELNLSSLELGDSALYFCASSAGQGNNYGYTFGSGTRLTVV.